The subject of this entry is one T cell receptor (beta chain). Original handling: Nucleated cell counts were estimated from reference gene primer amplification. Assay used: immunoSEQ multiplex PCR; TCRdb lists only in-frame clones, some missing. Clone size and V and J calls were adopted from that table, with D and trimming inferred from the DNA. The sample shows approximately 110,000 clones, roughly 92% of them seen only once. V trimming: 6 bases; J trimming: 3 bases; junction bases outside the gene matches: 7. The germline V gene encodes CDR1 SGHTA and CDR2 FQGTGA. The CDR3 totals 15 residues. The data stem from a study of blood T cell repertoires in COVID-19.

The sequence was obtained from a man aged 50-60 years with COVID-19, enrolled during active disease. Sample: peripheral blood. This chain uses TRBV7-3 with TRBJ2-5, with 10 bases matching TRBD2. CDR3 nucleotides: TGTGCCAGCAGACAAAGCGGGAGGGACGAAGAGACCCAGTACTTC. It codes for CASRQSGRDEETQYF.